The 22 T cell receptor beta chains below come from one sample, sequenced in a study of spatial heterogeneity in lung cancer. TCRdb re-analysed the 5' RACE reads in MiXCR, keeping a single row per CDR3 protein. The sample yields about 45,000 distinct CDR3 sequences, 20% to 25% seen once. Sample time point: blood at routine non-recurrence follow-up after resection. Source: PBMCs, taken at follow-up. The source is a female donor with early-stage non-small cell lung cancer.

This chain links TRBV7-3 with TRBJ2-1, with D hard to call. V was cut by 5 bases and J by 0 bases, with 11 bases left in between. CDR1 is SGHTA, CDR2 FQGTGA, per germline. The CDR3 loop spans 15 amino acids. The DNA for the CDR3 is TGTGCCAGCAGCCCGTTCCCGAGCTCCTACAATGAGCAGTTCTTC. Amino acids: CASSPFPSSYNEQFF.

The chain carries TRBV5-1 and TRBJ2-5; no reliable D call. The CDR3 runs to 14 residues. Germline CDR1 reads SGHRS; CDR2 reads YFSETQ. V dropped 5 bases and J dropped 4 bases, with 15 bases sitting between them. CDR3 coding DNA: TGCGCCAGCAGGCTCCAGGCAGGTTCAGAGACCCAGTACTTC. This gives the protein CASRLQAGSETQYF.

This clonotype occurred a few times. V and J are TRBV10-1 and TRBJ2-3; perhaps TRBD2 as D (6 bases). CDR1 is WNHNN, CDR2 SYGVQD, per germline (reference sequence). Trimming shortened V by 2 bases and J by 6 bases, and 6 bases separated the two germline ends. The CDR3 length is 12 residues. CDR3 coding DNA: TGCGCCAGCAGTGAGGGAGGGGATACGCAGTATTTT. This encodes CASSEGGDTQYF.

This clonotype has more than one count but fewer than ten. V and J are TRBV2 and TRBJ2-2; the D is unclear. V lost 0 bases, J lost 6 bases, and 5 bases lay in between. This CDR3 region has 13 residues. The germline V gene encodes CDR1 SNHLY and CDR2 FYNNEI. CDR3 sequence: CASSEAPAGELFF. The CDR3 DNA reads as TGTGCCAGCAGTGAAGCGCCTGCCGGGGAGCTGTTTTTT.

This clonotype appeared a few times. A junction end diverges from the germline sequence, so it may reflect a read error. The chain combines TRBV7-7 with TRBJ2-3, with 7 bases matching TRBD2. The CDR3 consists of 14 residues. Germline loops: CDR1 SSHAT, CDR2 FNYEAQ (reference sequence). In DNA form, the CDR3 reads TGTGCTAGCAGCCCGGTGGGGGGGATAGATACGCAGTATTTT. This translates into CASSPVGGIDTQYF.

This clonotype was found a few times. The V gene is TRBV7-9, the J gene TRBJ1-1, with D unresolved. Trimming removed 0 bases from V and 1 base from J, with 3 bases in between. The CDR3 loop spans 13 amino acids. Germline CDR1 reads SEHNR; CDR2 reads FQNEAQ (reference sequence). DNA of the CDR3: TGTGCCAGCAGCTTAGCGCAGAACACTGAAGCTTTCTTT. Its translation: CASSLAQNTEAFF.

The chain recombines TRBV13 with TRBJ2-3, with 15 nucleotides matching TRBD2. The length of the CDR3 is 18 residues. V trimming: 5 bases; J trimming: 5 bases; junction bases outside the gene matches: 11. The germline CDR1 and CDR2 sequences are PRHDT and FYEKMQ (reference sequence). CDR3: CASSGIPGLAGGKDTQYF. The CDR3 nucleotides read TGTGCCAGCAGCGGAATTCCGGGACTAGCGGGGGGAAAAGATACGCAGTATTTT. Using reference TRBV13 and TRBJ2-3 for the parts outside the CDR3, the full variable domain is AAGVIQSPRHLIKEKRETATLKCYPIPRHDTVYWYQQGPGQDPQFLISFYEKMQSDKGSIPDRFSAQQFSDYHSELNMSSLELGDSALYFCASSGIPGLAGGKDTQYFGPGTRLTVL.

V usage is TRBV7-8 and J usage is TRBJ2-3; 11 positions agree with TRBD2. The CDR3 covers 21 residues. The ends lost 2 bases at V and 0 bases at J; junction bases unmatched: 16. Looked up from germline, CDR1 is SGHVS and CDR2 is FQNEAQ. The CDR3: CASSLYALAGGFSFSTDTQYF. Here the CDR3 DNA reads TGTGCCAGCAGCTTATATGCCCTAGCGGGAGGCTTTTCGTTTAGCACAGATACGCAGTATTTT.

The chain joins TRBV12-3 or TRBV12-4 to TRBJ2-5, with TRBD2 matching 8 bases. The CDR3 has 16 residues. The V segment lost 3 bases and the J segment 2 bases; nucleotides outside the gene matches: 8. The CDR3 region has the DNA TGTGCCAGCAGTTTTGGTAGCGGGGCTAATCAAGAGACCCAGTACTTC. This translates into CASSFGSGANQETQYF.

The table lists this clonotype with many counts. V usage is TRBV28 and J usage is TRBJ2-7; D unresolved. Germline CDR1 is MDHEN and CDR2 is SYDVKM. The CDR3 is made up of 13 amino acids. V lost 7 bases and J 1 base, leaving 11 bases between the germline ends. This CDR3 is CASTVGVSYEQYF. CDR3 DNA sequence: TGTGCCAGCACCGTTGGGGTTTCCTACGAGCAGTACTTC. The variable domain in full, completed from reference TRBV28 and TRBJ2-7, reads DVKVTQSSRYLVKRTGEKVFLECVQDMDHENMFWYRQDPGLGLRLIYFSYDVKMKEKGDIPEGYSVSREKKERFSLILESASTNQTSMYLCASTVGVSYEQYFGPGTRLTVT.

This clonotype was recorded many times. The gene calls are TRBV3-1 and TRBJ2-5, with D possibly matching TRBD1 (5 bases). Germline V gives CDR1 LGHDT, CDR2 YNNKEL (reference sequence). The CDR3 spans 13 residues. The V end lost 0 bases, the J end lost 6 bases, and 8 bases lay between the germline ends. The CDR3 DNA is TGTGCCAGCAGCCAAGAAGACAGCCAGACCCAGTACTTC. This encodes CASSQEDSQTQYF.

The CDR3 region has the DNA TGTGCCAGCAGCGTAGGAGGTTTTACTGAAGCTTTCTTT. Its translation is CASSVGGFTEAFF. This chain uses TRBV9 with TRBJ1-1; no clear D. Germline CDR1 is SGDLS and CDR2 is YYNGEE. With 0 bases removed from V and 5 bases from J, the gap between germline ends came to 8 bases. The length of the CDR3 is 13 residues.

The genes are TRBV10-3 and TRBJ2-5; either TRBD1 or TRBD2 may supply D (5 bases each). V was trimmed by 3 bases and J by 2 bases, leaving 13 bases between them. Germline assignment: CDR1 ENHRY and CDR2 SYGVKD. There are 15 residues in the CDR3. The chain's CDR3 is CAISDAGTSQETQYF. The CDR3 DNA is TGTGCCATCAGTGACGCCGGGACCTCTCAAGAGACCCAGTACTTC.

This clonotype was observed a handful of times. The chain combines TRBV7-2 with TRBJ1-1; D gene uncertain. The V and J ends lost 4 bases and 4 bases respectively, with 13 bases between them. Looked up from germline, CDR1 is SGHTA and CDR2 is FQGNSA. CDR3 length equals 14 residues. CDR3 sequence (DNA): TGTGCCAGCAGCTCCTGGCGGGGTCCCACTGAAGCTTTCTTT. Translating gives CASSSWRGPTEAFF.

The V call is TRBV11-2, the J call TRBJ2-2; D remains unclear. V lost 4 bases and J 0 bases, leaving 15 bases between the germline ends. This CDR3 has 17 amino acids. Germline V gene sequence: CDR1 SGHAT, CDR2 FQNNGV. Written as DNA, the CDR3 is TGTGCCAGCAGCTCTCCAATGCGAGCGCCGAACACCGGGGAGCTGTTTTTT. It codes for CASSSPMRAPNTGELFF.

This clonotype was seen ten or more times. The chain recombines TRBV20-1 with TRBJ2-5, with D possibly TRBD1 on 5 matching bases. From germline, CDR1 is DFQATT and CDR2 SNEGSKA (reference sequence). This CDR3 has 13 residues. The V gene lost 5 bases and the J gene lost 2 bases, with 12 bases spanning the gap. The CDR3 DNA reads TGCAGTGCTGGCGGACACGCTCAAGAGACCCAGTACTTC. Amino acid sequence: CSAGGHAQETQYF.

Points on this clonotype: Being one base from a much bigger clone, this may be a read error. CDR3 bases: TGTGCCAGCAGCCAAGATCCCGGGACTACCTCCGGGGAGCTGTTTTTT. Translation gives CASSQDPGTTSGELFF. J is TRBJ2-2 and V is TRBV3-1; 7 nucleotides align to TRBD2. This CDR3 spans 16 amino acids. J lost 6 bases, V lost 0 bases, and 7 bases had no gene match. From germline, CDR1 is LGHDT and CDR2 YNNKEL (reference sequence).

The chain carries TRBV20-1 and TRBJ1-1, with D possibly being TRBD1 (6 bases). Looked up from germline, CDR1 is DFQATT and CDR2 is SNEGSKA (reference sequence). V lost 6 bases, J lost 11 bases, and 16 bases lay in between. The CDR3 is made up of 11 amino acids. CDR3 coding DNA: TGCAGTGCGGAACAGGGACCGCGGGCTTTCTTT. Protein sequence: CSAEQGPRAFF.

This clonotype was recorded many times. The CDR3 loop reads CASSLRTSGPYEQYF. For the CDR3, the DNA is TGTGCCAGCAGCTTAAGGACTAGCGGCCCCTACGAGCAGTACTTC. The rearrangement links TRBV11-2 to TRBJ2-7; 10 bases line up with TRBD2. Per the germline V gene, CDR1 is SGHAT and CDR2 is FQNNGV. The CDR3 is made up of 15 amino acids. With V trimmed by 2 bases and J by 2 bases, 3 bases remained unmatched. The variable domain in full, completed from reference TRBV11-2 and TRBJ2-7, reads EAGVAQSPRYKIIEKRQSVAFWCNPISGHATLYWYQQILGQGPKLLIQFQNNGVVDDSQLPKDRFSAERLKGVDSTLKIQPAKLEDSAVYLCASSLRTSGPYEQYFGPGTRLTVT.

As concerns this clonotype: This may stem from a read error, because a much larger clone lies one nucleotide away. Written as DNA, the CDR3 is TGTGCCAGCAGCTTTTTAGGCGCCCGAGTAAGGGGTTCCGGGGAGCTGTTTTTT. Translation: CASSFLGARVRGSGELFF. The chain recombines TRBV7-9 with TRBJ2-2; tentatively, D is TRBD1 (5 bases). There are 18 residues in the CDR3. Germline loops: CDR1 SEHNR, CDR2 FQNEAQ (reference sequence). Trimming removed 3 bases from V and 6 bases from J, with 23 bases in between.

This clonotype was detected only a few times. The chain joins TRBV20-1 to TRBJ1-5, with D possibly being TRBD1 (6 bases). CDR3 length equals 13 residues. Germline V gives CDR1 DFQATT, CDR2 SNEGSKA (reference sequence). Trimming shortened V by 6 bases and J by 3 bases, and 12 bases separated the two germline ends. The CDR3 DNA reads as TGCAGTGCCCAGACGGGGGCCAATCAGCCCCAGCATTTT. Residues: CSAQTGANQPQHF.

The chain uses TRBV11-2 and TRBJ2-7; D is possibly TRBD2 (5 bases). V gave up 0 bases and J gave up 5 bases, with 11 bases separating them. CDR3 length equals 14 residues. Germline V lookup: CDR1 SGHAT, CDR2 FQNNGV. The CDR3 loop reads CASSLERTWNEQYF. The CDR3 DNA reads TGTGCCAGCAGCTTAGAACGGACTTGGAACGAGCAGTACTTC.